This TCR beta chain was captured by sequencing in a study of monozygotic twins with inflammatory bowel disease. Whole-study results and caveats: No single strong signal or clonotype associated with IBD was supported.

Details on this clonotype: The antigen remains undetermined.

TCRdb derives one entry per CDR3 protein from the 5' RACE reads, leaving out DNA. Found here are hundreds of thousands of distinct CDR3 sequences; the top ten clones hold roughly 5.3%. The germline V gene encodes CDR1 SGHTA and CDR2 FQGNSA. The CDR3 contains 12 residues. The chain is built from TRBV7-2 and TRBJ2-3. The clonotype originates from a human donor with ulcerative colitis or Crohn's disease, or a healthy co-twin of an affected twin (not recorded which). Sequencing used blood. The CDR3 reads CASSSFTDTQYF.